Given below is one TCR beta chain in context. Its specificity is not known. This sample was taken from a study of Tregs in tolerant kidney transplant recipients. On the study more broadly: Mixed chimerism was transient after nonmyeloablative marrow transplants from related graft donors. The study's findings and limits: Biological reproducibility was not directly addressed, but technical replication error appeared minimal.

CD4+CD25+CD127- Tregs, CD4+CD25- non-Tregs, CD4 and CD8 cells were sorted. Thawed PBMCs were rested overnight at 37°C with roughly 200 IU/ml IL-2 before regulatory T cell sorting. The germline V and J ends were trimmed by 2 bases and 3 bases, with 13 bases remaining between them. CDR3 size: 15 residues. Germline V gene data show CDR1 as MNHEY and CDR2 as SVGAGI. Measured with immunoSEQ multiplex PCR; TCRdb has only the in-frame clones, and not every one. The table shows 50,000 to 75,000 clones, with approximately 98% occurring only once. This rearrangement joins TRBV6-5 to TRBJ2-5, with D possibly TRBD1 on 5 matching bases. Sequencing used Tregs from blood, obtained before the transplant. This receptor was taken from a human donor who received a combined kidney and bone marrow transplant. The CDR3 bases are TGTGCCAGCAGTTACGGTACAGGTGCGGAAGAGACCCAGTACTTC. Translating it yields CASSYGTGAEETQYF.